Listed here are 20 T cell receptor beta chains from one sample, sequenced in a study of cytomegalovirus exposure and HLA in healthy donors. In the PCR, 60 Vbeta and 13 Jbeta primers were used. Assay: immunoSEQ multiplex PCR; the TCRdb copy retains only in-frame clones and omits some. The sample records 130,000 or so clones, roughly 81% being singletons. Specimen: PBMCs. Receptor source: a female donor in good health and CMV-seronegative.

The rearrangement links TRBV28 to TRBJ1-4, with 9 bases matching TRBD1. CDR1 MDHEN and CDR2 SYDVKM come from the germline V gene. The CDR3 is made up of 16 amino acids. V gave up 5 bases and J gave up 6 bases; unmatched junction bases: 10. Here the CDR3 reads CASSKINRGRDEKLFF. The CDR3 region has the DNA TGTGCCAGCAGTAAAATAAACAGGGGGCGCGATGAAAAACTGTTTTTT. The full variable domain, in which reference TRBV28 and TRBJ1-4 provide the parts outside the CDR3, is DVKVTQSSRYLVKRTGEKVFLECVQDMDHENMFWYRQDPGLGLRLIYFSYDVKMKEKGDIPEGYSVSREKKERFSLILESASTNQTSMYLCASSKINRGRDEKLFFGSGTQLSVL.

The rearrangement joins TRBV10-3 to TRBJ2-5; 9 positions match TRBD2. The germline V gene encodes CDR1 ENHRY and CDR2 SYGVKD. The V and J ends lost 4 bases and 5 bases, in that order; junction bases with no gene match: 5. The CDR3 consists of 14 residues. The CDR3 sequence: CAISGLAGLETQYF. The CDR3 nucleotides are TGTGCCATCAGTGGGCTAGCGGGACTCGAGACCCAGTACTTC.

There are a few counts of this clone. The rearrangement uses TRBV6-1 and TRBJ1-5; D is uncertain. The germline V gene has CDR1 MNHNS and CDR2 SASEGT. CDR3 size: 13 residues. The germline V and J ends were trimmed by 4 bases and 2 bases, with 6 bases remaining between them. CDR3 loop: CASSVTGNQPQHF. CDR3 bases: TGTGCCAGCAGTGTTACAGGCAATCAGCCCCAGCATTTT.

The chain is built from TRBV11-2 and TRBJ2-1; 9 bases are shared with TRBD2. This CDR3 comprises 15 residues. The trim removed 0 bases at V and 5 bases at J, leaving 2 bases unmatched. Germline-derived CDR1 and CDR2 are SGHAT and FQNNGV. The CDR3 sequence: CASSLELAGNNEQFF. Written as DNA, the CDR3 is TGTGCCAGCAGCTTAGAGCTAGCGGGAAACAATGAGCAGTTCTTC. Based on the CDR3 plus reference TRBV11-2 and TRBJ2-1, the full variable domain is EAGVAQSPRYKIIEKRQSVAFWCNPISGHATLYWYQQILGQGPKLLIQFQNNGVVDDSQLPKDRFSAERLKGVDSTLKIQPAKLEDSAVYLCASSLELAGNNEQFFGPGTRLTVL.

The chain has TRBV6-6 and TRBJ1-5, with a possible D match to TRBD1 (6 bases). The V end lost 8 bases, the J end lost 3 bases, and 11 bases lay between the germline ends. The CDR3 is made up of 13 amino acids. Germline V gene sequence: CDR1 MNHNY, CDR2 SVGAGI (reference sequence). The CDR3: CASFTGFNQPQHF. The CDR3 DNA sequence: TGTGCCAGCTTCACAGGGTTCAATCAGCCCCAGCATTTT.

CDR3 nucleotide sequence: TGTGCCAGCAGCGCCGGACAGGGGGGAAATCAGCCCCAGCATTTT. Translation gives CASSAGQGGNQPQHF. The chain uses TRBV9 and TRBJ1-5; the match to TRBD1 covers 10 bases. The V gene's germline CDR1 is SGDLS and CDR2 YYNGEE. V lost 3 bases to trimming and J lost 4 bases; unmatched junction nucleotides: 4. The CDR3 runs to 15 residues.

The chain has TRBV5-1 and TRBJ2-7, with a weak D call TRBD1 (6 bases). Germline values: CDR1 SGHRS, CDR2 YFSETQ. The V and J ends lost 0 bases and 3 bases respectively, with 10 bases between them. This CDR3 spans 14 amino acids. The DNA of the CDR3 is TGCGCCAGCAGCTTGGCTCAGGGGCTCTACGAGCAGTACTTC. Its translation: CASSLAQGLYEQYF.

The chain has TRBV6-5 and TRBJ1-1, with D perhaps TRBD1 (5 bases). V was clipped by 5 bases and J by 3 bases, with 13 bases between them. Per the germline V gene, CDR1 is MNHEY and CDR2 is SVGAGI. The CDR3 has 14 residues. CDR3 residues: CASSNLRGDTEAFF. The CDR3 DNA reads as TGTGCCAGCAGTAACCTACGGGGGGACACTGAAGCTTTCTTT.

V is TRBV2 and J is TRBJ2-5, with TRBD2 identical over 7 bases. The CDR3 spans 16 residues. The V and J ends lost 7 bases and 5 bases, in that order; junction bases with no gene match: 16. Germline CDR1 reads SNHLY; CDR2 reads FYNNEI. The CDR3 reads CASNPSTGGLGETQYF. CDR3 bases: TGTGCCAGCAACCCTTCTACGGGGGGATTAGGCGAGACCCAGTACTTC.

V gene TRBV6-6 combines with J gene TRBJ2-7; D is unresolved. Germline V lookup: CDR1 MNHNY, CDR2 SVGAGI (reference sequence). This CDR3 is 12 amino acids long. V was shortened by 4 bases and J by 3 bases, with 7 bases between the two germline ends. The CDR3 sequence is CASSFTGYEQYF. CDR3 in DNA: TGTGCCAGCAGTTTCACGGGCTACGAGCAGTACTTC.

For the CDR3, the DNA is TGTGCCAGCAGCAAACTGCAGGGGGCAACGTATGGCTACACCTTC. It specifies CASSKLQGATYGYTF. This chain uses TRBV21-1 with TRBJ1-2; TRBD1, the D gene given by the table, was not confirmed from the DNA. TRBV21-1 is marked as a pseudogene. The CDR3 has 15 residues.

CDR3 sequence (DNA): TGTGCCAGCTCACCACCTAGTCTTGTCGAGCAGTACTTC. Translation gives CASSPPSLVEQYF. This rearrangement joins TRBV18 to TRBJ2-7; D gene ambiguous. The CDR3 spans 13 residues. Per germline, CDR1 KGHSH and CDR2 LQKENI. V dropped 0 bases and J dropped 6 bases, with 9 bases sitting between them.

V is TRBV13 and J is TRBJ1-4, with D possibly TRBD1 on 5 matching bases. Germline assignment: CDR1 PRHDT and CDR2 FYEKMQ (reference sequence). Trimming shortened V by 3 bases and J by 8 bases, and 13 bases separated the two germline ends. This CDR3 is 14 amino acids long. This chain's CDR3 is CASSFGRVVEKLFF. CDR3 DNA sequence: TGTGCCAGCAGCTTCGGCAGGGTAGTCGAAAAACTGTTTTTT.

J is TRBJ2-7 and V is TRBV5-8; 8 positions match TRBD1. The CDR3 totals 15 residues. The germline CDR1 and CDR2 sequences are SGHTS and YDEGEE. The V gene end was trimmed by 4 bases and the J gene end by 7 bases; junction bases not matched to a gene: 13. CDR3 residues: CASSPGTGLPREQYF. The CDR3 region has the DNA TGTGCCAGCAGCCCCGGGACAGGACTTCCTAGGGAGCAGTACTTC.

The chain is built from TRBV6-5 and TRBJ1-1, with 9 bases matching TRBD1. Trimming removed 6 bases from V and 4 bases from J; junction bases left unmatched: 6. Germline V gives CDR1 MNHEY, CDR2 SVGAGI. This CDR3 region has 14 residues. This CDR3 is CASSSGTGSTEAFF. The CDR3, as DNA: TGTGCCAGCAGCTCCGGGACAGGGAGCACTGAAGCTTTCTTT.

In its sample, this clone was seen once. This chain links TRBV27 with TRBJ1-1, with a possible D match to TRBD1 (5 bases). Germline V gives CDR1 MNHEY, CDR2 SMNVEV (reference sequence). The length of the CDR3 is 14 residues. The V end lost 3 bases, the J end lost 6 bases, and 14 bases lay between the germline ends. CDR3 DNA sequence: TGTGCCAGCAGTTTGGGGGGGGTACGCGCTGAAGCTTTCTTT. As protein: CASSLGGVRAEAFF.

This clone was seen a few times. The chain uses TRBV6-1 and TRBJ2-7; D possibly corresponds to TRBD1 (5 bases). The germline CDR1 and CDR2 sequences are MNHNS and SASEGT. This CDR3 has 14 amino acids. Trimming removed 6 bases at V and 0 bases at J, with 12 bases between. For the CDR3, the DNA is TGTGCCAGCAGCCAGGGTCCTTCCTCCTACGAGCAGTACTTC. It specifies CASSQGPSSYEQYF.

CDR3 amino acids: CASSDIARAGGTEAFF. The CDR3 DNA follows: TGTGCCAGCAGTGATATCGCGCGGGCGGGAGGCACTGAAGCTTTCTTT. The V and J genes are TRBV2 and TRBJ1-1; D remains ambiguous. V was pared by 3 bases and J by 4 bases, with 18 bases between. Germline CDR1 and CDR2: SNHLY and FYNNEI. The CDR3 loop spans 16 amino acids.

CDR3: CASSSDRTYGYTF. The CDR3 DNA follows: TGTGCCAGCAGCTCGGACAGAACTTATGGCTACACCTTC. The chain employs TRBV7-3 and TRBJ1-2; a weak D match, TRBD1 (6 bases). This CDR3 is 13 amino acids long. Germline V gene data show CDR1 as SGHTA and CDR2 as FQGTGA. V shed 4 bases and J shed 5 bases, with 11 bases lying between them.

This clone showed up just once. The V gene is TRBV7-6, the J gene TRBJ2-3; D may be TRBD2 (6 bases). With 4 bases removed from V and 5 bases from J, the gap between germline ends came to 19 bases. CDR1 and CDR2 (germline): SGHVS, FNYEAQ. This CDR3 has 16 amino acids. CDR3 nucleotides: TGTGCCAGCAGCTCCCCAATAGGGACTCTTGGAGATACGCAGTATTTT. This sequence encodes CASSSPIGTLGDTQYF.